This T cell receptor (beta chain) was recorded in a study of early T cells in non-severe SARS-CoV-2 infection. Trimming cost V 6 bases and J 5 bases, with 13 bases left between them. Germline CDR1 reads SNHLY; CDR2 reads FYNNEI. CDR3 size: 14 residues. TCRdb ran MiXCR on the 5' RACE reads and lists one entry per CDR3 protein. Altogether 68,000 or so distinct CDR3 sequences are present, 9.5% to 13% being singletons, with the ten largest covering approximately 5.9%. Sequenced sample: whole blood. The clonotype comes from an adult who was a healthcare worker with PCR-confirmed SARS-CoV-2 infection or an uninfected control (not recorded which). The chain employs TRBV2 and TRBJ2-2; D might be TRBD2 (5 bases). CDR3 region: CASRANSETGELFF. CDR3 coding DNA: TGTGCCAGCAGGGCAAATAGCGAGACCGGGGAGCTGTTTTTT.